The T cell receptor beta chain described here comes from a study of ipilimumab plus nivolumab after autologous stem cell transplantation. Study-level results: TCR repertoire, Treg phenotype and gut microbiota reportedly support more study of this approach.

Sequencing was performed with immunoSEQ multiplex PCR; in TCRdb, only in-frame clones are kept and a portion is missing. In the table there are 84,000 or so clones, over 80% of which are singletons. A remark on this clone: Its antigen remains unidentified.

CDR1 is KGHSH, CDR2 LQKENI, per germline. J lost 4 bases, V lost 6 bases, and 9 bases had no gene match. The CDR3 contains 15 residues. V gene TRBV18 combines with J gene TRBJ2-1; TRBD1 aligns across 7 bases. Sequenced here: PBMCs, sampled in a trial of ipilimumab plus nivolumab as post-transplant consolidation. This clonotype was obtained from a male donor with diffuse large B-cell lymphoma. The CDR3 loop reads CASSLGQGEYNEQFF. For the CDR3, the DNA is TGTGCCAGCTCCCTGGGGCAGGGGGAATACAATGAGCAGTTCTTC.